This TCR beta chain was found in a study of PD-1 blockade in classical Hodgkin lymphoma. General observations from the study: Before treatment, TCR diversity in newly diagnosed patients was reportedly lower than in healthy donors.

Clones were sequenced by immunoSEQ multiplex PCR, and TCRdb holds only the in-frame ones, with some missing. The data contain roughly 92,000 clones, 80% to 95% of them seen just once; the ten biggest clones take up 2.8%. For this clone: Its antigen is unknown.

Germline-derived CDR1 and CDR2 are SQVTM and ANQGSEA. CDR3 length: 12 amino acids. V lost 6 bases to trimming and J lost 5 bases, with 13 bases between them. Each patient experienced a relapse that followed autologous stem cell transplantation, and brentuximab vedotin exposure varied. Sequenced material: peripheral blood mononuclear cells (PBMCs), taken at baseline. This receptor was taken from a human donor with classical Hodgkin lymphoma. V gene TRBV29-1 combines with J gene TRBJ2-5; D perhaps matches TRBD1 (6 bases). The CDR3 here is CSVGALEETQYF. The CDR3 nucleotides are TGCAGCGTGGGGGCCCTAGAGGAGACCCAGTACTTC. Together with reference TRBV29-1 and TRBJ2-5, the CDR3 gives the full variable domain: SAVISQKPSRDICQRGTSLTIQCQVDSQVTMMFWYRQQPGQSLTLIATANQGSEATYESGFVIDKFPISRPNLTFSTLTVSNMSPEDSSIYLCSVGALEETQYFGPGTRLLVL.